This T cell receptor (beta chain) was observed in a study of blood T cell repertoires in COVID-19. The V gene's germline CDR1 is LNHDA and CDR2 SQIVND (reference sequence). J was trimmed by 0 bases and V by 7 bases; bases with no gene match: 4. The CDR3 covers 15 residues. Original handling: It was from reference gene primer amplification that nucleated cell counts were estimated. Clones were sequenced by immunoSEQ multiplex PCR, and TCRdb holds only the in-frame ones, with some missing. V and J calls and clone size are as listed in that table; D and trimming were resolved from the DNA. The sample consists of 250,000 to 400,000 clones, about 90% of them appearing once.

Sequencing was done on a sample of peripheral blood. The chain has TRBV19 and TRBJ1-1; 11 nucleotides agree with TRBD1. This TCR came from a woman under 40 with COVID-19, enrolled during active disease. CDR3 sequence reads: CASTGTGGMNTEAFF. CDR3 nucleotide sequence: TGTGCCAGTACCGGGACAGGGGGTATGAACACTGAAGCTTTCTTT.